Each of the 29 T cell receptor beta chains below was sequenced from the same sample in a study of T cell changes during pregnancy in multiple sclerosis. The table came from immunoSEQ multiplex PCR; TCRdb's copy has only in-frame clones and leaves some out. This sample yields roughly 39,000 clones, of which about 90% are seen a single time; 0.7% to 1% belongs to the top ten. The source was CD4+ T cells from peripheral blood mononuclear cells, collected before pregnancy. The origin of the receptors is a female donor with multiple sclerosis, enrolled in a pregnancy study.

This clone was found once. The rearrangement joins TRBV2 to TRBJ1-1, with D possibly TRBD1 on 6 matching bases. Trimming took 8 bases from V and 2 from J, leaving 15 bases between them. Germline CDR1 reads SNHLY; CDR2 reads FYNNEI. This CDR3 has 14 residues. The CDR3 nucleotides read TGTGCCAGCGGGGGGGGACATTCAAACACTGAAGCTTTCTTT. It encodes CASGGGHSNTEAFF.

The chain links TRBV19 to TRBJ1-5; D gene ambiguous. There are 12 residues in the CDR3. Trimming took 4 bases from V and 7 from J, leaving 8 bases between them. The V gene's germline CDR1 is LNHDA and CDR2 SQIVND (reference sequence). The CDR3 sequence is CASSRGWQPQHF. The CDR3 DNA sequence: TGTGCCAGTAGTAGAGGGTGGCAGCCCCAGCATTTT.

This clone has a single count. This rearrangement joins TRBV25-1 to TRBJ2-7; weak D call: TRBD1 (6 bases). Trimming left V 2 bases short and J 6 bases short, with 11 bases between. Germline lookup yields CDR1 MGHDK and CDR2 SYGVNS. This CDR3 has 13 residues. This chain's CDR3 is CASSEPGTIEQYF. CDR3 DNA: TGTGCCAGCAGTGAACCCGGGACAATCGAGCAGTACTTC.

The V gene is TRBV7-9, the J gene TRBJ2-7; TRBD1 is a possible D gene (5 bases). This CDR3 has 16 residues. Germline V gene sequence: CDR1 SEHNR, CDR2 FQNEAQ (reference sequence). V was pared by 3 bases and J by 7 bases, with 22 bases between. DNA for the CDR3: TGTGCCAGCAGCTTGGACGGACCGGTTAAAGGGGTTGAGCAGTACTTC. This codes for CASSLDGPVKGVEQYF.

The V call is TRBV18, the J call TRBJ2-3, with TRBD2 matching 9 bases. The CDR3 runs 15 residues. The germline CDR1 and CDR2 sequences are KGHSH and LQKENI. With 2 bases clipped from V and 2 bases from J, the junction kept 2 bases outside the gene matches. The CDR3 reads CASSPLAGVTDTQYF. The CDR3 DNA is TGTGCCAGCTCACCATTAGCGGGAGTCACAGATACGCAGTATTTT.

V and J are TRBV5-6 and TRBJ2-2, with D uncertain. Germline CDR1 reads SGHDT; CDR2 reads YYEEEE. This CDR3 spans 15 amino acids. V dropped 3 bases and J dropped 0 bases, with 9 bases sitting between them. As DNA, the CDR3 is TGTGCCAGCAGCTCGACGGGTACGAACACCGGGGAGCTGTTTTTT. It translates to CASSSTGTNTGELFF.

V usage is TRBV2 and J usage is TRBJ1-2, with D uncertain. V was cut by 5 bases and J by 5 bases, with 9 bases left in between. This CDR3 spans 12 amino acids. The germline gives CDR1 SNHLY, CDR2 FYNNEI. The CDR3 DNA follows: TGTGCCAGCAGTCCTCAGCGGTATGGCTACACCTTC. This sequence encodes CASSPQRYGYTF.

The genes are TRBV29-1 and TRBJ1-1; tentatively, D is TRBD1 (5 bases). V was clipped by 6 bases and J by 1 base, with 12 bases between them. The CDR3 loop spans 13 amino acids. Germline CDR1 SQVTM, CDR2 ANQGSEA. CDR3 sequence (DNA): TGCAGCGTGGGGGGACTCGCGAACACTGAAGCTTTCTTT. Its protein is CSVGGLANTEAFF.

This sequence joins TRBV4-2 and TRBJ2-2; 7 bases agree with TRBD2. The CDR3 is 17 amino acids. The germline gives CDR1 LGHNA, CDR2 YNFKEQ. V was pared by 4 bases and J by 5 bases, with 13 bases of the junction left unmatched. The CDR3 region is CASSRVGRERGTGELFF. In nucleotides, the CDR3 is TGTGCCAGCAGCCGGGTCGGGCGGGAGCGAGGTACCGGGGAGCTGTTTTTT.

This clone was observed a single time. The chain uses TRBV7-2 and TRBJ1-1; a weak D match, TRBD1 (5 bases). The ends were cut back, 5 bases at V and 3 bases at J, with 19 bases in the middle. CDR3 size: 16 residues. Germline values: CDR1 SGHTA, CDR2 FQGNSA. The DNA for the CDR3 is TGTGCCAGCAGCCGACAGATTATGGGGAGGGACACTGAAGCTTTCTTT. Its protein is CASSRQIMGRDTEAFF.

The count of this clone is one. The V call is TRBV10-1, the J call TRBJ2-1; TRBD2 matches at 13 bases. The CDR3 is 19 residues long. V gave up 8 bases and J gave up 8 bases; unmatched junction bases: 21. The germline V gene encodes CDR1 WNHNN and CDR2 SYGVQD (reference sequence). The CDR3 protein is CASVTPGLAGRGVRHEQFF. CDR3 nucleotide sequence: TGCGCCAGCGTAACACCGGGACTAGCGGGACGGGGAGTGAGGCATGAGCAGTTCTTC.

This clone was counted between two and nine times. The chain links TRBV30 to TRBJ1-5, with D possibly TRBD1 on 6 matching bases. Trimming left V 3 bases short and J 0 bases short, with 6 bases between. The CDR3 consists of 13 residues. Germline CDR1 and CDR2: GTSNPN and SVGIG (reference sequence). The CDR3 nucleotides read TGTGCCTGGAGGGACAGTAGCAATCAGCCCCAGCATTTT. It translates to CAWRDSSNQPQHF.

The chain employs TRBV18 and TRBJ1-2, with D hard to call. From germline, CDR1 is KGHSH and CDR2 LQKENI. The length of the CDR3 is 13 residues. Trimming took off 4 bases at V and 1 base at J, with 7 bases between the two ends. The CDR3 nucleotides are TGTGCCAGCTCACTGACAAGTAACTATGGCTACACCTTC. Protein product: CASSLTSNYGYTF.

V usage is TRBV5-1 and J usage is TRBJ1-5, with D hard to call. The CDR3 sequence is 13 residues long. Per the germline V gene, CDR1 is SGHRS and CDR2 is YFSETQ. V was pared by 2 bases and J by 13 bases, with 16 bases between. Here the CDR3 reads CASSFSPGEGQHF. For the CDR3, the DNA is TGCGCCAGCAGCTTCTCGCCAGGAGAGGGTCAGCATTTT.

The count of this clone is one. The rearrangement uses TRBV5-6 and TRBJ1-2; possibly TRBD1 for D (5 bases). Trimming shortened V by 3 bases and J by 8 bases, and 14 bases separated the two germline ends. CDR3 length equals 13 residues. Germline CDR1 and CDR2: SGHDT and YYEEEE. The CDR3: CASSSTGTGGYTF. The CDR3, as DNA: TGTGCCAGCAGCTCTACGGGTACAGGCGGCTACACCTTC.

The J gene is TRBJ1-5, the V gene TRBV28; TRBD1 matches 7 bases. The CDR3 length is 16 residues. Per germline, CDR1 MDHEN and CDR2 SYDVKM. The V gene end was trimmed by 8 bases and the J gene end by 7 bases; junction bases not matched to a gene: 17. CDR3 in amino acids: CASVSAQGIGGQPQHF. The DNA of the CDR3 is TGTGCCAGCGTTTCCGCGCAGGGGATAGGGGGCCAGCCCCAGCATTTT.

This rearrangement joins TRBV11-2 to TRBJ1-1; D remains unclear. CDR3 size: 14 residues. The germline V gene encodes CDR1 SGHAT and CDR2 FQNNGV. V was trimmed by 5 bases and J by 11 bases, leaving 21 bases between them. The CDR3 DNA sequence: TGTGCCAGCAGCCCCGCGGGTGTCATGTGGGTTGCTTTCTTT. Translated: CASSPAGVMWVAFF. Variable domain in full (rest from reference TRBV11-2 and TRBJ1-1): EAGVAQSPRYKIIEKRQSVAFWCNPISGHATLYWYQQILGQGPKLLIQFQNNGVVDDSQLPKDRFSAERLKGVDSTLKIQPAKLEDSAVYLCASSPAGVMWVAFFGQGTRLTVV.

This chain joins TRBV2 and TRBJ2-2; 11 bases line up with TRBD2. The CDR3 covers 17 residues. Germline CDR1 reads SNHLY; CDR2 reads FYNNEI. Trimming at V came to 6 bases and at J to 0 bases, leaving 6 bases not matched to a gene. The CDR3 loop reads CASSPPGLAANTGELFF. CDR3 DNA sequence: TGTGCCAGCAGCCCTCCGGGACTAGCGGCGAACACCGGGGAGCTGTTTTTT.

The V call is TRBV11-3, the J call TRBJ1-1, with D unresolved. Per the germline V gene, CDR1 is SGHNT and CDR2 is YENEEA. This CDR3 contains 14 residues. Deletions cut 2 bases from V and 0 bases from J, with 7 bases between. CDR3 in amino acids: CASSLRGLNTEAFF. The CDR3 nucleotides read TGTGCCAGCAGCTTACGAGGATTGAACACTGAAGCTTTCTTT.

The rearrangement uses TRBV6-6 and TRBJ2-5; TRBD1 matches 7 bases. Germline V gene lookup returns CDR1 MNHNY and CDR2 SVGAGI (reference sequence). The CDR3 runs 15 residues. The V gene end was trimmed by 5 bases and the J gene end by 0 bases; junction bases not matched to a gene: 6. The CDR3 DNA reads as TGTGCCAGCAGTCCCCCGGGACAGAACCAAGAGACCCAGTACTTC. Protein: CASSPPGQNQETQYF.

This chain connects TRBV28 to TRBJ2-1; 8 bases fit TRBD1. Germline V CDR1 and CDR2: MDHEN, SYDVKM. This CDR3 comprises 14 residues. Trimming at V came to 8 bases and at J to 6 bases, leaving 9 bases not matched to a gene. The CDR3 loop reads CASRPTGVRNEQFF. As DNA, the CDR3 is TGTGCCAGCCGTCCGACAGGGGTTCGCAATGAGCAGTTCTTC.

This sequence joins TRBV11-2 and TRBJ1-1; 12 bases agree with TRBD1. The CDR3 sequence is 18 residues long. With V trimmed by 2 bases and J by 11 bases, 18 bases remained unmatched. Germline CDR1 reads SGHAT; CDR2 reads FQNNGV. The CDR3 region is CASSLNVGTGGPTRKAFF. The CDR3 DNA reads TGTGCCAGCAGCTTAAACGTCGGGACAGGGGGCCCTACCCGGAAGGCTTTCTTT.

The V gene is TRBV5-1, the J gene TRBJ1-1; possible D gene TRBD1, 6 bases. The CDR3 runs 15 residues. The germline V and J ends were trimmed by 2 bases and 7 bases, with 18 bases remaining between them. The germline gives CDR1 SGHRS, CDR2 YFSETQ. The CDR3 DNA reads as TGCGCCAGCAGCTTAAAGGGAGGGGGAGGTGTTGAAGCTTTCTTT. It is translated as CASSLKGGGGVEAFF.

The chain couples TRBV6-5 to TRBJ2-7; 8 bases map to TRBD2. The CDR3 extends over 14 amino acids. The V gene end was trimmed by 5 bases and the J gene end by 4 bases; junction bases not matched to a gene: 7. The germline V gene encodes CDR1 MNHEY and CDR2 SVGAGI. CDR3 loop: CASSTGLAVYEQYF. DNA for the CDR3: TGTGCCAGCAGTACCGGACTAGCCGTATACGAGCAGTACTTC.

This chain uses TRBV30 with TRBJ1-5; TRBD1 might be the D (6 bases). V was shortened by 0 bases and J by 6 bases, with 15 bases between the two germline ends. Germline assignment: CDR1 GTSNPN and CDR2 SVGIG (reference sequence). The CDR3 has 15 amino acids. The CDR3 loop reads CAWSVLGGAGQPQHF. CDR3 DNA sequence: TGTGCCTGGAGTGTTCTGGGGGGGGCGGGTCAGCCCCAGCATTTT.

This rearrangement joins TRBV6-5 to TRBJ2-7, with D hard to call. CDR1 is MNHEY, CDR2 SVGAGI, per germline. CDR3 length: 12 amino acids. V dropped 8 bases and J dropped 3 bases, with 11 bases sitting between them. The DNA of the CDR3 is TGTGCCAGCCGCCGGCAGCGCTACGAGCAGTACTTC. Protein sequence: CASRRQRYEQYF.

The chain couples TRBV7-8 to TRBJ2-5; TRBD2 matches at 11 bases. This CDR3 comprises 19 residues. CDR1 is SGHVS and CDR2 is FQNEAQ in the germline V gene. Trimming took 1 base from V and 5 from J; bases not matched to a gene: 15. The CDR3 region is CASSLVTVAGGLKRETQYF. The CDR3 DNA follows: TGTGCCAGCAGCTTAGTAACGGTAGCGGGAGGGCTGAAGAGGGAGACCCAGTACTTC.

This clone was detected once. This rearrangement joins TRBV6-1 to TRBJ2-3, with D perhaps matching TRBD2 (5 bases). The CDR3 runs to 16 residues. V was cut by 3 bases and J by 6 bases, with 19 bases left in between. CDR1 MNHNS and CDR2 SASEGT come from the germline V gene. CDR3 in amino acids: CASSDPERSYGDTQYF. The CDR3 DNA sequence: TGTGCCAGCAGTGATCCGGAGCGGTCCTACGGCGATACGCAGTATTTT.

The V and J genes are TRBV5-1 and TRBJ1-4, with 9 bases that match TRBD1. Unmatched junction bases numbered 5, after V lost 0 bases and J lost 5 bases. CDR3 size: 16 residues. CDR1 is SGHRS and CDR2 is YFSETQ in the germline V gene. The CDR3, as DNA: TGCGCCAGCAGCTTGGGGACAGGGGTCTCCAATGAAAAACTGTTTTTT. Amino acids: CASSLGTGVSNEKLFF.